The next 4 T cell receptor beta chains were all read from a single sample in a study of blood T cell repertoires in COVID-19 (TCRdb year 2020). Library creation used the immunoSEQ multiplex PCR assay. In TCRdb, the immuneACCESS table is reduced to in-frame sequences with V and J assigned. These tables do not hold every clone; where another copy was compared, an unresolved V gene accounts for under half, and the others remain unexplained. This sample gives around 200,000 clones in total; roughly 89% of them show up just once. The biggest ten clones account for roughly 6.4% of the sample. Sequencing was done on a sample of peripheral blood. The receptors shown here come from a man in his 60s who had recovered from COVID-19.

This clone was counted between two and nine times. The chain joins TRBV19 to TRBJ2-5; 8 nucleotides align to TRBD1. V lost 5 bases, J lost 2 bases, and 10 bases stayed unmatched. The CDR3 runs to 16 residues. The germline gives CDR1 LNHDA, CDR2 SQIVND (reference sequence). The CDR3 loop is CASSVWTGTQQETQYF. For the CDR3, the DNA is TGTGCCAGTAGTGTTTGGACAGGGACTCAGCAAGAGACCCAGTACTTC.

The chain couples TRBV7-2 to TRBJ1-3; possibly TRBD1 for D (6 bases). CDR3 length equals 17 residues. CDR1 and CDR2 from the germline V gene are SGHTA and FQGNSA. V lost 3 bases and J 1 base, leaving 16 bases between the germline ends. The CDR3 region is CASSFPRGQPSGNTIYF. The CDR3 DNA is TGTGCCAGCAGCTTTCCTCGAGGACAGCCTTCTGGAAACACCATATATTTT. Combining the CDR3 with reference TRBV7-2 and TRBJ1-3 gives the whole variable domain GAGVSQSPSNKVTEKGKDVELRCDPISGHTALYWYRQSLGQGLEFLIYFQGNSAPDKSGLPSDRFSAERTGGSVSTLTIQRTQQEDSAVYLCASSFPRGQPSGNTIYFGEGSWLTVV.

The rearrangement joins TRBV6-1 to TRBJ2-1; 7 positions match TRBD2. The V gene's germline CDR1 is MNHNS and CDR2 SASEGT. This CDR3 has 14 amino acids. Trimming removed 2 bases from V and 7 bases from J; junction bases left unmatched: 5. The CDR3 spells CASSETGGTNEQFF. The CDR3, as DNA: TGTGCCAGCAGTGAAACGGGAGGAACGAATGAGCAGTTCTTC.

The J gene is TRBJ1-2, the V gene TRBV18; 8 nucleotides agree with TRBD1. The CDR3 extends over 17 amino acids. Germline trimming cut 6 bases from V and 4 bases from J; bases unmatched to any gene: 16. Germline CDR1 reads KGHSH; CDR2 reads LQKENI. This CDR3 reads CASSPFMTGARGYGYTF. CDR3 DNA: TGTGCCAGCTCGCCCTTTATGACAGGGGCGCGGGGCTATGGCTACACCTTC.